This T cell receptor (beta chain) was sequenced during a study of cytomegalovirus exposure and HLA in healthy donors. On this clone: The antigen remains undetermined.

General observations from the study: The analysis excluded some indistinguishable V segments, including TRBV6-2 and TRBV6-3.

Both 60 Vbeta primers and 13 Jbeta primers went into the PCR. Generated by immunoSEQ multiplex PCR, the TCRdb table keeps only in-frame clones and is missing some. This table holds roughly 100,000 clones, around 80% found once. There are 15 residues in the CDR3. The ends lost 0 bases at V and 7 bases at J; junction bases unmatched: 5. Germline V lookup: CDR1 KGHSH, CDR2 LQKENI. Sequencing was performed on PBMCs. The chain is built from TRBV18 and TRBJ1-3; 8 bases line up with TRBD1. The clonotype originates from a woman aged 35 to 49 in good health and CMV-seronegative. CDR3 region: CASSPPQDRENTIYF. Written as DNA, the CDR3 is TGTGCCAGCTCACCACCCCAGGACAGGGAGAACACCATATATTTT. Supplemented by reference TRBV18 and TRBJ1-3, the full variable domain reads NAGVMQNPRHLVRRRGQEARLRCSPMKGHSHVYWYRQLPEEGLKFMVYLQKENIIDESGMPKERFSAEFPKEGPSILRIQQVVRGDSAAYFCASSPPQDRENTIYFGEGSWLTVV.